This record concerns one TCR beta chain sequence. Measured with immunoSEQ multiplex PCR; TCRdb has only the in-frame clones, and not every one. The sample contains approximately 270,000 clones, 91% of which appear only once. This entry belongs to a study of blood T cell repertoires in COVID-19. Study-wide context: The analysed material was cDNA or gDNA that came from T cells, B-cell-depleted T cells, or PBMCs.

V was cut by 2 bases and J by 8 bases, with 7 bases left in between. CDR1 is SGHTA, CDR2 FQGNSA, per germline. This CDR3 spans 12 amino acids. Everyone who took part was roughly 18 to 89 years old, and they came from some 23 US areas. Shortly before study entry, within 2 weeks, exposed participants had met a COVID-19 case. This receptor was obtained from a man between 35 and 55 years old who had been exposed to COVID-19. The J gene is TRBJ2-1, the V gene TRBV7-2, with a possible D match to TRBD2 (6 bases). What was sequenced was PBMCs or T cells enriched from blood (not recorded which). The CDR3 loop is CASSLPSDEQFF. In DNA, the CDR3 is TGTGCCAGCAGCTTACCTAGCGATGAGCAGTTCTTC. Using reference TRBV7-2 and TRBJ2-1 for the parts outside the CDR3, the full variable domain is GAGVSQSPSNKVTEKGKDVELRCDPISGHTALYWYRQSLGQGLEFLIYFQGNSAPDKSGLPSDRFSAERTGGSVSTLTIQRTQQEDSAVYLCASSLPSDEQFFGPGTRLTVL.